This T cell receptor (beta chain) was documented in a study of post-analysis software for immune sequencing data. General study findings and limits: Five TRBV segments, TRBV5-6, TRBV5-1 and TRBV20-1 among them, were found more frequent in patients than controls.

Regarding this clonotype: Its specificity is unknown.

CDR1 and CDR2 from the germline V gene are MNHNY and SVGAGI (reference sequence). Unmatched junction bases numbered 6, after V lost 4 bases and J lost 1 base. This CDR3 is 16 amino acids long. Unique molecular identifiers had been added to the TCR beta cDNA libraries. TCRdb passed the PCR reads through MiXCR, listing each CDR3 protein once. The sample has approximately 260,000 distinct CDR3 sequences, about 38% seen once; the top ten hold 4% to 6%. The chain joins TRBV6-6 to TRBJ2-5; TRBD2 aligns across 10 bases. This clonotype was obtained from a girl aged 10 to 17 with multiple sclerosis. The specimen was blood. Written as DNA, the CDR3 is TGTGCCAGCAGTTCCGGGACTAGCGCAATCCAAGAGACCCAGTACTTC. Translating it yields CASSSGTSAIQETQYF.